This T cell receptor (beta chain) was recorded in a study of blood T cell repertoires in COVID-19. Study details: The cDNA or gDNA used as material had been derived from T cells, B-cell-depleted T cells, or PBMCs.

Seattle participants joined during active infection and were tracked over time. The CDR3 loop spans 17 amino acids. Under the authors' procedure: Reference gene primer amplification gave nucleated cell count estimates. The data were produced by immunoSEQ multiplex PCR, yet TCRdb's version contains in-frame clones alone and is incomplete. The DNA gave D and trimming, while V, J and clone size come from that table. The sample consists of roughly 340,000 clones, 70% to 90% of them appearing once. This chain connects TRBV21-1 to TRBJ2-1; the DNA was not compared with TRBD2, the D call given in the table. TRBV21-1 is tagged as a pseudogene. Sequencing input: peripheral blood. The TCR originated in a young woman with COVID-19, enrolled during active disease. This CDR3 is CASSKVGGRDSGNEQFF. The CDR3 nucleotides read TGTGCCAGCAGCAAAGTAGGTGGGCGGGATAGCGGCAATGAGCAGTTCTTC.